This T cell receptor (beta chain) was obtained from a study of blood T cell repertoires in COVID-19. The CDR3 has 16 residues. J was trimmed by 4 bases and V by 2 bases; bases with no gene match: 7. Germline CDR1 LGHNA, CDR2 YNFKEQ. Repertoires were generated with immunoSEQ multiplex PCR, while TCRdb's copy carries only in-frame clones and drops some. The repertoire consists of about 130,000 clones, with approximately 84% occurring once and the leading ten covering over 35%. This TCR came from a human donor in a cohort sampled during active COVID-19. The source material was peripheral blood. The chain has TRBV4-2 and TRBJ2-7; 11 bases fit TRBD1. The CDR3 loop is CASSQPGTGGSYEQYF. The CDR3 bases are TGTGCCAGCAGCCAACCTGGGACAGGGGGATCATACGAGCAGTACTTC.